This T cell receptor beta chain was sequenced for a study of CD8+ T cells in alopecia areata. General observations from the study: Tofacitinib yielded significantly lower scalp clonality and fewer expanded CD8+ clones among the top 100. In blood and scalp, many expanded lesional clones persisted during tofacitinib.

The treatment is: oral pan-JAK inhibitor, 5-10 mg twice daily. Starting from PBMCs, sorting isolated CD4+ and CD8+ T cells. cDNA serving as the sequencing template came from extracted, reverse transcribed RNA. Only in-frame clones appear in the TCRdb table, and some are missing; sequencing was by immunoSEQ multiplex PCR. Among about 190,000 clones listed, 55% to 70% were seen once. CDR1 SGHAT and CDR2 FQDESV come from the germline V gene (reference sequence). Trimming took 5 bases from V and 3 from J; bases not matched to a gene: 11. CDR3 size: 17 residues. Concerning this clone: Its specificity is unknown.

The sequencing here drew on CD4+ T cells sorted from blood, taken at week 4, from a patient treated with tofacitinib. This sequence was found in a human donor with alopecia areata. This chain uses TRBV11-1 with TRBJ2-1; 9 bases are a match to TRBD1. DNA of the CDR3: TGTGCCAGCAGCGCGGGACAGGGTTCGCGGGGCTACAATGAGCAGTTCTTC. This encodes CASSAGQGSRGYNEQFF.